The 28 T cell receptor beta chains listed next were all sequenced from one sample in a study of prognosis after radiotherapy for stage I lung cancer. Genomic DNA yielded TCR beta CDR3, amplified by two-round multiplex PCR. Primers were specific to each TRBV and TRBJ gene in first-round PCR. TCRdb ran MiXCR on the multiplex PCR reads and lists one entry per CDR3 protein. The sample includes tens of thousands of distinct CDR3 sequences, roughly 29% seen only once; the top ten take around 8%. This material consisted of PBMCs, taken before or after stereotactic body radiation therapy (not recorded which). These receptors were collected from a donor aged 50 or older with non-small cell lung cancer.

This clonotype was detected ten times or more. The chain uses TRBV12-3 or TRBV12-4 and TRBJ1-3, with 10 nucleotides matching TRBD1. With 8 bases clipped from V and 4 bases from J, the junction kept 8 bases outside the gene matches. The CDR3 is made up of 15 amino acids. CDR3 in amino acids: CASGRQGAWGNTIYF. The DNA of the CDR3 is TGTGCCAGCGGTCGACAGGGGGCGTGGGGAAACACCATATATTTT.

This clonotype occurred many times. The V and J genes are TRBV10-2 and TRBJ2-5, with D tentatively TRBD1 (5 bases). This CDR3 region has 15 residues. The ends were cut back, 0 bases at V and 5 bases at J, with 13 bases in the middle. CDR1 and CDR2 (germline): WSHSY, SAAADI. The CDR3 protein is CASSESQGYRETQYF. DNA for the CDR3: TGCGCCAGCAGTGAGTCGCAGGGTTACAGGGAGACCCAGTACTTC.

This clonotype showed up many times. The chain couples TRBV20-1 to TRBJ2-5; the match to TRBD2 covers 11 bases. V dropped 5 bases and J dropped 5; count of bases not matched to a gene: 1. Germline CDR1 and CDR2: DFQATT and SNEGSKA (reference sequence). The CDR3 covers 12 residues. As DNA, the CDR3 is TGCAGTGCTCGACTAGCGGGGGAGACCCAGTACTTC. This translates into CSARLAGETQYF.

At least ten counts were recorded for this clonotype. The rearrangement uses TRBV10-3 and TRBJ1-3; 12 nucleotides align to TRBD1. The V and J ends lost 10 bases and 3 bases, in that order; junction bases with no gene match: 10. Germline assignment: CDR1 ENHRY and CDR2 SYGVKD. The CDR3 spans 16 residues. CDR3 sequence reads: CATRPGQGAIGNTIYF. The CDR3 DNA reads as TGTGCCACCAGGCCGGGACAGGGGGCAATTGGAAACACCATATATTTT.

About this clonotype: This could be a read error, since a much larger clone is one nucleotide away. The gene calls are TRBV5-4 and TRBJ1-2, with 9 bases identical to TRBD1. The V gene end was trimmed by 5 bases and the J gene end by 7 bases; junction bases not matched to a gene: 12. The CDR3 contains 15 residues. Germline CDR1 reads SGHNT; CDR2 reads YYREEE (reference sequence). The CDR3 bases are TGTGCCAGCAGGCGGGCAGGACAGGGGCGTCTTGGCTACACCTTC. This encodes CASRRAGQGRLGYTF.

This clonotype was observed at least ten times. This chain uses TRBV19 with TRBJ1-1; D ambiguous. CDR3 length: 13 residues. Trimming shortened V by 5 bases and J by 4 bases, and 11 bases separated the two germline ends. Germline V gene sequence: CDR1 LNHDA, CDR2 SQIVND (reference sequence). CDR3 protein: CASSAGSSTEAFF. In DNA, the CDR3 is TGTGCCAGTAGTGCGGGTTCTTCCACTGAAGCTTTCTTT.

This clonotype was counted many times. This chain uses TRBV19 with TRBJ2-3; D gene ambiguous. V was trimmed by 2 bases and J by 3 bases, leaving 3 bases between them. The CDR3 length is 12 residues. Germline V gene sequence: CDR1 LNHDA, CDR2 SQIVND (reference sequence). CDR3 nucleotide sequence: TGTGCCAGTAGTATAAGAACAGATACGCAGTATTTT. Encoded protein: CASSIRTDTQYF.

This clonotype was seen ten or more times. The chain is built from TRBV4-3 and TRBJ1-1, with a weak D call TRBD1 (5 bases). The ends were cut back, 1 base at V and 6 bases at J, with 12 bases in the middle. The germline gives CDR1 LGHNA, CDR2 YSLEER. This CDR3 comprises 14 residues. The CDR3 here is CASSQVSGLPEAFF. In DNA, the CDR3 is TGCGCCAGCAGCCAAGTTTCGGGGCTCCCTGAAGCTTTCTTT.

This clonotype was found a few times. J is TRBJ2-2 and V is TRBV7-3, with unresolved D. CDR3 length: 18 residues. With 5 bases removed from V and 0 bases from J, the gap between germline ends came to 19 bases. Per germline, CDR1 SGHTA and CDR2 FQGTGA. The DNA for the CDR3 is TGTGCCAGCAGCCTCGATCCACATCAGCTAACGAACACCGGGGAGCTGTTTTTT. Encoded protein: CASSLDPHQLTNTGELFF.

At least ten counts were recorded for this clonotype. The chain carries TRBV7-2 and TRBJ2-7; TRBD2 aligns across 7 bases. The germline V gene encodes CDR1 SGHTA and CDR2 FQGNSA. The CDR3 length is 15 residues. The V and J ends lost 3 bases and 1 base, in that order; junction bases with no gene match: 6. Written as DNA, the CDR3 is TGTGCCAGCAGCTTGGGAGGGCCCACGTCCTACGAGCAGTACTTC. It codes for CASSLGGPTSYEQYF.

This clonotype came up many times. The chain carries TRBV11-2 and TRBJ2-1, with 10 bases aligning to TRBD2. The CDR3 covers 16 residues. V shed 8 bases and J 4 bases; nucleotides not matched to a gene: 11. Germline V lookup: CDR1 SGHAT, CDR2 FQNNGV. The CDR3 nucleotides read TGTGCCAGCTCCACCGGAACTAGCGGGGTTTACAATGAGCAGTTCTTC. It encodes CASSTGTSGVYNEQFF.

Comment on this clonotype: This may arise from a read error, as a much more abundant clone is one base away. CDR3 DNA sequence: TGTGCCAGCAGCCCTGGGGAATGGAGGTACGAGCAGTACTTC. Translating it yields CASSPGEWRYEQYF. This rearrangement joins TRBV14 to TRBJ2-7; TRBD2 is a possible D gene (5 bases). Germline V gives CDR1 SGHDN, CDR2 FVKESK. V lost 4 bases, J lost 4 bases, and 14 bases lay in between. This CDR3 has 14 amino acids.

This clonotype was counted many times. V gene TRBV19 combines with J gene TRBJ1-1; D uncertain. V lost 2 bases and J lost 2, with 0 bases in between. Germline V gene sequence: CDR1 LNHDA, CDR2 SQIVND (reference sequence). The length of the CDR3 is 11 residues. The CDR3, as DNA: TGTGCCAGTAGTATAAACACTGAAGCTTTCTTT. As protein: CASSINTEAFF.

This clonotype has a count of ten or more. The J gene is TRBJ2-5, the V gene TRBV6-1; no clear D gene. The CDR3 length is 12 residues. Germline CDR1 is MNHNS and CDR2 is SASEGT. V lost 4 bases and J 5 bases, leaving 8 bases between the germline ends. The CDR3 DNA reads TGTGCCAGCAGTGGGGTTGGGGAGACCCAGTACTTC. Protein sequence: CASSGVGETQYF.

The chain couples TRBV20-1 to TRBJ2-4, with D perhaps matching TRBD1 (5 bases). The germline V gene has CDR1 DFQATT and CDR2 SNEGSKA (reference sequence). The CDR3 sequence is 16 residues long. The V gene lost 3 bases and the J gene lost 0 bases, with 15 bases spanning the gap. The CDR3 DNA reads TGCAGTGCTAGGTTTTTGGACACCGAAGCCAAAAACATTCAGTACTTC. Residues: CSARFLDTEAKNIQYF.

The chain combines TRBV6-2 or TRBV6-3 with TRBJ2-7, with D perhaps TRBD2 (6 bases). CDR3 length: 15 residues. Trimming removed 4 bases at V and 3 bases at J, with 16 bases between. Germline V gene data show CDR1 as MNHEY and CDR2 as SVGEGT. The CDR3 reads CASSSSGTAFYEQYF. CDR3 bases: TGTGCCAGCAGTTCATCCGGGACTGCGTTCTACGAGCAGTACTTC.

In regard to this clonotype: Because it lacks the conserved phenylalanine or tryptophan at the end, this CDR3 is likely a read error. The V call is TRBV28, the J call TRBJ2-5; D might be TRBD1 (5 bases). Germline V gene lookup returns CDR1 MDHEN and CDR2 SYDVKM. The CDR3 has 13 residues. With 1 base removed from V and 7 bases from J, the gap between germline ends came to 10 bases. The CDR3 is CASSLSSGRTQYL. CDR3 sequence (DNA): TGTGCCAGCAGTTTATCATCAGGGCGGACCCAGTACTTA.

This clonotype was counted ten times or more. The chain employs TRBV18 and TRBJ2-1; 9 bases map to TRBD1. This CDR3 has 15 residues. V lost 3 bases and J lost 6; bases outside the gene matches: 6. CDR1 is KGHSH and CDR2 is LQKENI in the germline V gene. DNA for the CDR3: TGTGCCAGCTCACCCCCGGGACAGGGTGCCAATGAGCAGTTCTTC. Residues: CASSPPGQGANEQFF.

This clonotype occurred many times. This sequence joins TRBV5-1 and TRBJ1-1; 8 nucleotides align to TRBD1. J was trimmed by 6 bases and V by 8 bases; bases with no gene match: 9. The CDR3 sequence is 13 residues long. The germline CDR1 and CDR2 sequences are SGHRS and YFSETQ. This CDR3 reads CASSGQGASEAFF. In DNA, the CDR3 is TGCGCCAGTTCGGGGCAGGGGGCATCTGAAGCTTTCTTT. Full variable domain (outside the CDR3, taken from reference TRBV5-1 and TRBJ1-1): KAGVTQTPRYLIKTRGQQVTLSCSPISGHRSVSWYQQTPGQGLQFLFEYFSETQRNKGNFPGRFSGRQFSNSRSEMNVSTLELGDSALYLCASSGQGASEAFFGQGTRLTVV.

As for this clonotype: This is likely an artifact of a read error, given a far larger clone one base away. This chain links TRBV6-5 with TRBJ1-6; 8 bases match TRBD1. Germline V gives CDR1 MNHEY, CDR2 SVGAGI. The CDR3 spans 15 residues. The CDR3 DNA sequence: TGTGACAGCAGTGACAGGGGCGACTATAATTCACCCCTCCACTTT. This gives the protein CDSSDRGDYNSPLHF.

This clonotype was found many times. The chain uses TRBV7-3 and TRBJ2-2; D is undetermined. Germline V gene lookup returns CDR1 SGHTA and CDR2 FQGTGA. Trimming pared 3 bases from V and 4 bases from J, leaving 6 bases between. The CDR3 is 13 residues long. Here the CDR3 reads CASSFARTGELFF. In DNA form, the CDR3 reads TGTGCCAGCAGCTTTGCTCGCACCGGGGAGCTGTTTTTT.

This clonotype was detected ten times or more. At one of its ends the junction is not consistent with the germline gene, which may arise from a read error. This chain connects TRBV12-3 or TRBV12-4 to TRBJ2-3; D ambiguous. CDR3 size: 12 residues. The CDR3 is CASSSRTNTQYF. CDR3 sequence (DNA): TGTGCCAGCAGTTCACGCACAAATACGCAGTATTTT.

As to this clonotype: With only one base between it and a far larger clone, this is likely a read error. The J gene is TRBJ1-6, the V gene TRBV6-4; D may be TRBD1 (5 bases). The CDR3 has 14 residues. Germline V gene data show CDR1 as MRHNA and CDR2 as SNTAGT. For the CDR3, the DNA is TGTGCCAGCTGTGAGGGACCGATTAATTCACCCCTCCACTTT. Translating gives CASCEGPINSPLHF.

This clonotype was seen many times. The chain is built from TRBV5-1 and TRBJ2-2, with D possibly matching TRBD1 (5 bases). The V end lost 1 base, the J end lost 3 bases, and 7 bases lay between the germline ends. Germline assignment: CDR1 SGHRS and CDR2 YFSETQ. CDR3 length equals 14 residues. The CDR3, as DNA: TGCGCCAGCAGCTTGCTAGGGGACACCGGGGAGCTGTTTTTT. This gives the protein CASSLLGDTGELFF.

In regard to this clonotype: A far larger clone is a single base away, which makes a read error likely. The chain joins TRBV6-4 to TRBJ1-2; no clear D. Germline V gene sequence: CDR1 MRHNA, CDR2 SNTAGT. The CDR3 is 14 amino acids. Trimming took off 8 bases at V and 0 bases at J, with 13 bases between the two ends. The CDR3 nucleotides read TGTGCCAGCGGCACGACGTGTTCTAACTATGGCTACACCTTC. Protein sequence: CASGTTCSNYGYTF.

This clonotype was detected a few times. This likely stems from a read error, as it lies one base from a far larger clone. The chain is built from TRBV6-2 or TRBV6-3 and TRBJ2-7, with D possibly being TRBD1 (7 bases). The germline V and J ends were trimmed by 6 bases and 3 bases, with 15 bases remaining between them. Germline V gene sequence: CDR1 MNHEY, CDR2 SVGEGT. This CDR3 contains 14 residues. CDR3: CASSRGQEGYEQYF. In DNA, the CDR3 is TGTGCCAGCAGCCGTGGACAGGAGGGCTACGAGCAGTACTTC.

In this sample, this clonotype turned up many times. Written as DNA, the CDR3 is TGTGCCAGCAGTTATCCCGGGACAGGGGCCTACGAGCAGTACTTC. Translated, it gives CASSYPGTGAYEQYF. The chain has TRBV2 and TRBJ2-7; 10 positions agree with TRBD1. Germline V gene lookup returns CDR1 SNHLY and CDR2 FYNNEI. The V gene end was trimmed by 5 bases and the J gene end by 2 bases; junction bases not matched to a gene: 6. This CDR3 has 15 residues.

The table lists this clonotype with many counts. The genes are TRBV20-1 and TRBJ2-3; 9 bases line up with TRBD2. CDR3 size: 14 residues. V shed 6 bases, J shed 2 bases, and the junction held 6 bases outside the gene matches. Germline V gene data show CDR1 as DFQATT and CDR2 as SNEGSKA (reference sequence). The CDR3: CSASTSGVTDTQYF. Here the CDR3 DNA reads TGCAGTGCATCGACTAGCGGCGTCACAGATACGCAGTATTTT.